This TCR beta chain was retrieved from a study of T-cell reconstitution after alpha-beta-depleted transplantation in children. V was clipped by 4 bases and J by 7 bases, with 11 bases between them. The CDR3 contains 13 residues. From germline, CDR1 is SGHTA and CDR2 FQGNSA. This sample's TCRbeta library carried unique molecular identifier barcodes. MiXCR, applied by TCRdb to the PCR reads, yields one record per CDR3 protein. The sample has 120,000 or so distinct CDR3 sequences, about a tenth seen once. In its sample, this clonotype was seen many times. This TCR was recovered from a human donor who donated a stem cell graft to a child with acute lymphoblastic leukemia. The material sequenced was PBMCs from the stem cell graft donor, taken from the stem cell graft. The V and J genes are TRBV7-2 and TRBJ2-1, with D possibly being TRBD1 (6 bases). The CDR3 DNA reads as TGTGCCAGCAGCTCCAGGGGTACTAATGAGCAGTTCTTC. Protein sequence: CASSSRGTNEQFF.